The 29 T cell receptor beta chains reported below all come from one sample, sequenced in a study of blood T cells in healthy people across ages. A second about 7 to 12 cycle PCR used barcoded and J-beta primers. TCRdb analysed the 5' RACE reads with MiXCR anew, one entry per CDR3 protein. The sample lists about 590,000 distinct CDR3 sequences, about 30% occurring once. The specimen sequenced was blood. These TCRs come from an elderly woman in good health.

This clonotype occurred many times. The V gene is TRBV4-3, the J gene TRBJ1-2, with a weak D call TRBD1 (5 bases). Germline CDR1 reads LGHNA; CDR2 reads YSLEER. V lost 1 base and J 1 base, leaving 7 bases between the germline ends. CDR3 length equals 14 residues. CDR3 loop: CASSQAQGNYGYTF. As DNA, the CDR3 is TGCGCCAGCAGCCAAGCCCAGGGTAACTATGGCTACACCTTC.

Regarding this clonotype: Since a much larger clone is just one base distant, this may be a read error. The J gene is TRBJ2-3, the V gene TRBV10-3, with 9 bases that match TRBD2. Germline loops: CDR1 ENHRY, CDR2 SYGVKD. CDR3 length: 16 residues. The V gene end was trimmed by 1 base and the J gene end by 1 base; junction bases not matched to a gene: 3. This CDR3 reads CAISEFSGGGTDTQYF. Written as DNA, the CDR3 is TGTGCCATCAGTGAGTTTAGCGGGGGCGGCACAGATACGCAGTATTTT.

This chain links TRBV7-2 with TRBJ1-6, with TRBD1 identical over 7 bases. This CDR3 comprises 15 residues. CDR1 is SGHTA, CDR2 FQGNSA, per germline. V shed 2 bases and J 7 bases; nucleotides not matched to a gene: 5. The CDR3 DNA follows: TGTGCCAGCAGCTTAACTCGGGACAGAAATTCACCCCTCCACTTT. It yields the protein CASSLTRDRNSPLHF.

This clonotype was seen only once. The chain is built from TRBV5-4 and TRBJ2-3; TRBD2 aligns across 14 bases. The germline V gene encodes CDR1 SGHNT and CDR2 YYREEE (reference sequence). The length of the CDR3 is 19 residues. V was pared by 4 bases and J by 1 base, with 11 bases of the junction left unmatched. The CDR3 DNA is TGTGCCAGCAGCAAGGGACTAGCGGGAGCCCAAGGGGGCACAGATACGCAGTATTTT. Its protein product is CASSKGLAGAQGGTDTQYF.

This chain connects TRBV7-9 to TRBJ2-1; D remains unclear. The ends were cut back, 7 bases at V and 1 base at J, with 20 bases in the middle. The CDR3 extends over 17 amino acids. CDR1 and CDR2 from the germline V gene are SEHNR and FQNEAQ (reference sequence). The CDR3 spells CASNNPFWVWSYNEQFF. CDR3 DNA: TGTGCCAGCAACAACCCTTTTTGGGTTTGGTCCTACAATGAGCAGTTCTTC.

The chain uses TRBV11-3 and TRBJ2-2; 8 nucleotides agree with TRBD1. CDR3 length: 15 residues. Germline trimming cut 3 bases from V and 4 bases from J; bases unmatched to any gene: 4. Germline CDR1 SGHNT, CDR2 YENEEA. CDR3 residues: CASSLDRASTGELFF. As DNA, the CDR3 is TGTGCCAGCAGCTTGGACAGGGCCTCCACCGGGGAGCTGTTTTTT.

There are many counts of this clonotype. The rearrangement uses TRBV12-3 or TRBV12-4 and TRBJ1-5; D remains ambiguous. There are 15 residues in the CDR3. V lost 3 bases and J 1 base, leaving 10 bases between the germline ends. CDR3 sequence: CASSFRLLSNQPQHF. DNA of the CDR3: TGTGCCAGCAGTTTTAGGTTGTTGAGCAATCAGCCCCAGCATTTT.

This clonotype has only a few counts. The genes are TRBV7-3 and TRBJ2-2, with 12 bases identical to TRBD2. The germline V gene has CDR1 SGHTA and CDR2 FQGTGA. CDR3 length: 15 amino acids. J gave up 3 bases and V 4 bases, and 0 bases lay outside the gene matches. CDR3 sequence reads: CASSSSGGDTGELFF. The CDR3 DNA reads TGTGCCAGCAGCTCTAGCGGGGGGGACACCGGGGAGCTGTTTTTT.

This clonotype was seen ten or more times. The CDR3 DNA reads TGTGCCAGCAGTCAAGGGGGCGCGGGGCAGCCCCAGCATTTT. The encoded protein is CASSQGGAGQPQHF. The V call is TRBV7-2, the J call TRBJ1-5; TRBD1 agrees at 7 bases. This CDR3 spans 14 amino acids. Looked up from germline, CDR1 is SGHTA and CDR2 is FQGNSA. The V and J ends lost 6 bases and 7 bases, in that order; junction bases with no gene match: 9.

The chain is built from TRBV7-2 and TRBJ2-7, with D maybe TRBD1 (6 bases). The CDR3 is made up of 14 amino acids. Germline CDR1 reads SGHTA; CDR2 reads FQGNSA. V lost 0 bases to trimming and J lost 4 bases, with 10 bases between them. The CDR3 sequence: CASSLAGAGYEQYF. The CDR3 nucleotides are TGTGCCAGCAGCTTAGCGGGGGCCGGGTACGAGCAGTACTTC.

A word on this clonotype: Being one base from a much bigger clone, this may be a read error. V is TRBV9 and J is TRBJ2-7; 8 nucleotides agree with TRBD1. Unmatched junction bases numbered 3, after V lost 4 bases and J lost 3 bases. Germline V gives CDR1 SGDLS, CDR2 YYNGEE. The length of the CDR3 is 13 residues. The CDR3 coding sequence is TGTGCCAGCAGCCCCAGGGGGCGCTACGAGCAGTACTTC. This translates into CASSPRGRYEQYF.

This clonotype was counted at least ten times. The rearrangement uses TRBV7-8 and TRBJ1-2, with D unclear. The CDR3 covers 12 residues. Trimming took off 5 bases at V and 7 bases at J, with 11 bases between the two ends. CDR1 is SGHVS and CDR2 is FQNEAQ in the germline V gene. The CDR3 sequence: CASSTDPSGYTF. The CDR3 DNA follows: TGTGCCAGCAGCACAGACCCAAGTGGCTACACCTTC.

This clonotype was picked up many times. J is TRBJ2-5 and V is TRBV7-2; possibly TRBD2 for D (7 bases). The CDR3 is 16 amino acids. V was trimmed by 6 bases and J by 2 bases, leaving 19 bases between them. CDR1 and CDR2 from the germline V gene are SGHTA and FQGNSA. CDR3 in amino acids: CASSFMDGGLQETQYF. The CDR3 DNA reads as TGTGCCAGCAGTTTCATGGACGGGGGGCTACAAGAGACCCAGTACTTC.

This clonotype occurred many times. The rearrangement links TRBV15 to TRBJ1-5; D might be TRBD1 (5 bases). Looked up from germline, CDR1 is LNHNV and CDR2 is YYDKDF (reference sequence). V dropped 0 bases and J dropped 3 bases, with 9 bases sitting between them. This CDR3 contains 15 residues. This chain's CDR3 is CATSRERDSNQPQHF. The CDR3 DNA reads TGTGCCACCAGCAGAGAAAGGGACTCCAATCAGCCCCAGCATTTT.

This clonotype was seen many times. The chain joins TRBV6-2 or TRBV6-3 to TRBJ2-1, with 9 bases matching TRBD2. CDR1 and CDR2 from the germline V gene are MNHEY and SVGEGT. This CDR3 is built from 15 residues. The junction had 8 bases not matched to a gene; V was cut back by 7 bases and J by 4 bases. This CDR3 is CASTTARGGYNEQFF. The DNA for the CDR3 is TGTGCCAGCACCACGGCGCGGGGGGGGTACAATGAGCAGTTCTTC.

The chain couples TRBV25-1 to TRBJ2-5, with D hard to call. The CDR3 covers 12 residues. Per the germline V gene, CDR1 is MGHDK and CDR2 is SYGVNS. The V and J ends lost 7 bases and 5 bases respectively, with 11 bases between them. CDR3 coding DNA: TGTGCCAGCATGGCGTTCGATGAGACCCAGTACTTC. It specifies CASMAFDETQYF.

This clonotype was seen only a few times. One base away lies a much larger clone, so this may be a sequencing read error. The chain carries TRBV5-1 and TRBJ2-5; 7 positions agree with TRBD2. In germline, CDR1 is SGHRS, CDR2 YFSETQ. With 4 bases clipped from V and 11 bases from J, the junction kept 14 bases outside the gene matches. The CDR3 is made up of 14 amino acids. In DNA, the CDR3 is TGCGCCAGCAGCGTGAGAGCGGGGTCTGGGGAGCAGTACTTC. The encoded protein is CASSVRAGSGEQYF. Based on the CDR3 plus reference TRBV5-1 and TRBJ2-5, the full variable domain is KAGVTQTPRYLIKTRGQQVTLSCSPISGHRSVSWYQQTPGQGLQFLFEYFSETQRNKGNFPGRFSGRQFSNSRSEMNVSTLELGDSALYLCASSVRAGSGEQYFGPGTRLLVL.

In this sample, this clonotype turned up many times. J is TRBJ2-5 and V is TRBV6-4; 12 positions match TRBD1. The trim removed 5 bases at V and 5 bases at J, leaving 9 bases unmatched. There are 16 residues in the CDR3. Germline-derived CDR1 and CDR2 are MRHNA and SNTAGT. The CDR3 reads CASSQPGQGAWETQYF. Here the CDR3 DNA reads TGTGCCAGCAGTCAACCGGGACAGGGGGCCTGGGAGACCCAGTACTTC.

As for this clonotype: An end of the junction does not agree with germline; a read error may underlie this. This chain joins TRBV29-1 and TRBJ2-4, with 9 nucleotides matching TRBD2. Judging by the DNA end, TRBJ2-7 fits better; the J call may be wrong. The CDR3 runs to 13 residues. The germline gives CDR1 SQVTM, CDR2 ANQGSEA. CDR3 loop: CSVEELAGSEQYF. The CDR3 nucleotides are TGTAGCGTTGAAGAACTAGCGGGTTCCGAGCAGTACTTC.

This sequence joins TRBV5-4 and TRBJ1-4, with 12 bases fitting TRBD1. From germline, CDR1 is SGHNT and CDR2 YYREEE (reference sequence). With 4 bases clipped from V and 8 bases from J, the junction kept 3 bases outside the gene matches. The CDR3 has 14 amino acids. The CDR3 nucleotides read TGTGCCAGCAGCGGGACAGGGGGCGACGAAAAACTGTTTTTT. Protein sequence: CASSGTGGDEKLFF.

Concerning this clonotype: Possible read error: a much larger clone is one base away. The chain combines TRBV2 with TRBJ2-7, with a possible D match to TRBD1 (6 bases). V dropped 4 bases and J dropped 7 bases, with 20 bases sitting between them. Germline V gene data show CDR1 as SNHLY and CDR2 as FYNNEI. The CDR3 covers 15 residues. The CDR3 DNA reads TGTGCCAGCAGTGGTTGGGACACTCCCAACAATGAGCAGTACTTC. Encoded protein: CASSGWDTPNNEQYF. Looking up the rest from reference TRBV2 and TRBJ2-7 gives the full variable domain: EPEVTQTPSHQVTQMGQEVILRCVPISNHLYFYWYRQILGQKVEFLVSFYNNEISEKSEIFDDQFSVERPDGSNFTLKIRSTKLEDSAMYFCASSGWDTPNNEQYFGPGTRLTVT.

This clonotype has only a few counts. The chain couples TRBV4-2 to TRBJ1-4; TRBD1 aligns across 9 bases. There are 16 residues in the CDR3. CDR1 is LGHNA, CDR2 YNFKEQ, per germline. The junction had 1 base not matched to a gene; V was cut back by 2 bases and J by 0 bases. In DNA form, the CDR3 reads TGTGCCAGCAGCCAAACAGGGGGCGCAACTAATGAAAAACTGTTTTTT. Residues: CASSQTGGATNEKLFF.

The rearrangement joins TRBV7-2 to TRBJ2-5, with TRBD1 as a possible D gene (5 bases). The CDR3 consists of 13 residues. V was pared by 10 bases and J by 11 bases, with 23 bases between. Per the germline V gene, CDR1 is SGHTA and CDR2 is FQGNSA. CDR3 DNA sequence: TGTGCCAACAACTTCAGGGATTTAGACGGGCAGTACTTC. As protein: CANNFRDLDGQYF. Based on the CDR3 plus reference TRBV7-2 and TRBJ2-5, the full variable domain is GAGVSQSPSNKVTEKGKDVELRCDPISGHTALYWYRQSLGQGLEFLIYFQGNSAPDKSGLPSDRFSAERTGGSVSTLTIQRTQQEDSAVYLCANNFRDLDGQYFGPGTRLLVL.

This clonotype was seen ten or more times. This chain uses TRBV5-1 with TRBJ1-1; D might be TRBD1 (6 bases). Deletions cut 4 bases from V and 1 base from J, with 17 bases between. The CDR3 contains 16 residues. Germline CDR1 is SGHRS and CDR2 is YFSETQ. CDR3 region: CASSGAPTGSNTEAFF. CDR3 in DNA: TGCGCCAGCAGCGGGGCCCCGACAGGTTCGAACACTGAAGCTTTCTTT. Based on the CDR3 plus reference TRBV5-1 and TRBJ1-1, the full variable domain is KAGVTQTPRYLIKTRGQQVTLSCSPISGHRSVSWYQQTPGQGLQFLFEYFSETQRNKGNFPGRFSGRQFSNSRSEMNVSTLELGDSALYLCASSGAPTGSNTEAFFGQGTRLTVV.

This clonotype was counted ten times or more. The rearrangement uses TRBV30 and TRBJ1-4; 8 bases are a match to TRBD1. Unmatched junction bases numbered 10, after V lost 3 bases and J lost 7 bases. The CDR3 contains 15 residues. Germline V gives CDR1 GTSNPN, CDR2 SVGIG (reference sequence). In DNA, the CDR3 is TGTGCCTGGAGACCCGACAGGGGTTACGGTGAAAAACTGTTTTTT. Protein: CAWRPDRGYGEKLFF.

This clonotype was seen repeatedly, ten times or more. V gene TRBV30 combines with J gene TRBJ2-7; no reliable D call. Trimming cost V 1 base and J 9 bases, with 13 bases left between them. The CDR3 contains 12 residues. The germline gives CDR1 GTSNPN, CDR2 SVGIG (reference sequence). DNA for the CDR3: TGTGCCTGGAGTGAGGCACACACCGGGCAGTACTTC. As protein: CAWSEAHTGQYF. The full variable domain, in which reference TRBV30 and TRBJ2-7 provide the parts outside the CDR3, is SQTIHQWPATLVQPVGSPLSLECTVEGTSNPNLYWYRQAAGRGLQLLFYSVGIGQISSEVPQNLSASRPQDRQFILSSKKLLLSDSGFYLCAWSEAHTGQYFGPGTRLTVT.

Regarding this clonotype: An end of the junction differs from the germline gene, which may be a read error. V and J are TRBV30 and TRBJ1-5; D perhaps matches TRBD1 (6 bases). The CDR3 is made up of 14 amino acids. CDR1 and CDR2 from the germline V gene are GTSNPN and SVGIG (reference sequence). This CDR3 is CAWNQQGSNQPQHF. Here the CDR3 DNA reads TGTGCCTGGAACCAACAGGGAAGCAACCAGCCCCAGCATTTT.

In its sample, this clonotype was seen a few times. Since a much larger clone is just one base distant, this may be a read error. The CDR3 sequence: CASSPSGPSYNEQYF. DNA for the CDR3: TGTGCCAGCAGCCCTAGCGGCCCCTCCTACAATGAGCAGTACTTC. V gene TRBV7-2 combines with J gene TRBJ2-1; 7 nucleotides match TRBD2. The closer fit of TRBJ2-7 to the DNA end suggests the J call may be wrong. Germline V gene data show CDR1 as SGHTA and CDR2 as FQGNSA. The CDR3 is made up of 15 amino acids.

The V and J genes are TRBV10-3 and TRBJ2-5; 15 bases are shared with TRBD2. Germline CDR1 and CDR2: ENHRY and SYGVKD. This CDR3 is 18 amino acids long. V shed 2 bases, J shed 5 bases, and the junction held 9 bases outside the gene matches. In nucleotides, the CDR3 is TGTGCCATCAGTGAGAGCAGGACTAGCGGGAGGGCCGATGAGACCCAGTACTTC. Protein: CAISESRTSGRADETQYF.